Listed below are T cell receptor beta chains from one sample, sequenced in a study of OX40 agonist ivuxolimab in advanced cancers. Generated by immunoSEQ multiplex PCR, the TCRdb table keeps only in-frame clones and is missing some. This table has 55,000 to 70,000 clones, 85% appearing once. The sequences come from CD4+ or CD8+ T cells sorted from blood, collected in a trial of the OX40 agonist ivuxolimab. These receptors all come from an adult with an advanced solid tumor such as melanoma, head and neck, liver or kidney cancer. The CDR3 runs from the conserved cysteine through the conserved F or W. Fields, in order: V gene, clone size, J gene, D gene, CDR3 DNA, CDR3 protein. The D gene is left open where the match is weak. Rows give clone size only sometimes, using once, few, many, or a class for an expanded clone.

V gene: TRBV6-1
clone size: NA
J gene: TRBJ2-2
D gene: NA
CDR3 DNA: TGTGCCAGCACCCCGGGTAGCGCCGACACCGGGGAGCTGTTTTTT
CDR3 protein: CASTPGSADTGELFF

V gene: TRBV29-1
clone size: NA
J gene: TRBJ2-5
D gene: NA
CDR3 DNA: TGCAGCGTTGAAGAGTGGCCCGGGGGCGAGACCCAGTACTTC
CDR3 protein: CSVEEWPGGETQYF

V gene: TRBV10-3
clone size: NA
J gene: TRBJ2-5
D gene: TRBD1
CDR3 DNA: TGTGCCATCGGGGGACAGGGGAAGACCCAGTACTTC
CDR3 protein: CAIGGQGKTQYF

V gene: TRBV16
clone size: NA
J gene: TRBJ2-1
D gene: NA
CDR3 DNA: TGTGCCAGCAGCCAACTATCAAGACAGGAGCAGTTCTTC
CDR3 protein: CASSQLSRQEQFF

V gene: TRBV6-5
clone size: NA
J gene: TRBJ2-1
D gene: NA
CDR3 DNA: TGTGCCAGCAATGGGGGAAATGAGCAGTTCTTC
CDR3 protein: CASNGGNEQFF

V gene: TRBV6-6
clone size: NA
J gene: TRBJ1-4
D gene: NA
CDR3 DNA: TGTGCCAGCATAGGTACCAGGGATGCAACTAATGAAAAACTGTTTTTT
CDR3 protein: CASIGTRDATNEKLFF

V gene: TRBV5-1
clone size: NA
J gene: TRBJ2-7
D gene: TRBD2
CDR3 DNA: TGCGCCAGCAGCTTAGTAGTTTGGCGTCAGCGGGAGCGCGGGTACGAGCAGTACTTC
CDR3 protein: CASSLVVWRQRERGYEQYF

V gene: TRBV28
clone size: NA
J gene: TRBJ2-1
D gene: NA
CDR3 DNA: TGTGCCAGCAGTTTATGGAACGTCCGGGACACCAACTACAATGAGCAGTTCTTC
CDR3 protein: CASSLWNVRDTNYNEQFF

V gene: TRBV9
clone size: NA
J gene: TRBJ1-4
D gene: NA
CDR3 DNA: TGTGCCAGCAGCGTAGGTGGGGGGCTGAGTGAAAAACTGTTTTTT
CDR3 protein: CASSVGGGLSEKLFF

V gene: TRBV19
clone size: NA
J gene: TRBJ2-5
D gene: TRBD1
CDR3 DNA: TGTGCCAGTAGTGTCCGGACAGGACAAGAGACCCAGTACTTC
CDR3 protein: CASSVRTGQETQYF

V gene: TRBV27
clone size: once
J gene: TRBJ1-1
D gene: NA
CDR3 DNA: TGTGCCAGCAGTTCCCAGAACACTGAAGCTTTCTTT
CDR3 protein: CASSSQNTEAFF

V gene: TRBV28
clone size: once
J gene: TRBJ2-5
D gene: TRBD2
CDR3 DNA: TGTGCCAGCAGTTTGGACGGACTAGCGGGAGAGACCCAGTACTTC
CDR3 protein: CASSLDGLAGETQYF

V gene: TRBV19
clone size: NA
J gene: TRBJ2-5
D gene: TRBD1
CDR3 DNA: TGTGCCAGTAGTTCTTGGGACAGACGACGTAGAGAGACCCAGTACTTC
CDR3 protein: CASSSWDRRRRETQYF

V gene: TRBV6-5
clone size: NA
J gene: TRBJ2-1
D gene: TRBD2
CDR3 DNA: TGTGCCAGCACCACTAGGACTAGCGGGAGCAATGAGCAGTTCTTC
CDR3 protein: CASTTRTSGSNEQFF

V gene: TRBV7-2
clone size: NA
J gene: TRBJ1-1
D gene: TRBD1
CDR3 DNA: TGTGCCAGCAGCTTAGGGGCAGGGGGCAGTAACGCTGAAGCTTTCTTT
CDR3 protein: CASSLGAGGSNAEAFF

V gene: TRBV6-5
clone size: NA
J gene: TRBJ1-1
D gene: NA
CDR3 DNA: TGTGCCAGCAGTTACTCGAACACTGAAGCTTTCTTT
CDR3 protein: CASSYSNTEAFF

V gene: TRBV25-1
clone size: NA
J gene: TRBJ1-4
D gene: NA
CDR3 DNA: TGTGCCAGCCAGCGAGAAACTAATGAAAAACTGTTTTTT
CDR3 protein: CASQRETNEKLFF

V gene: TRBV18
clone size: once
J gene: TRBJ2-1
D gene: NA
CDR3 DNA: TGTGCCAGCTCACCGCGGGACATAAATGAGCAGTTCTTC
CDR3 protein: CASSPRDINEQFF

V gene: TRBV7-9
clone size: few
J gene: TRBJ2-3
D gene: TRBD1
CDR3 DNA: TGTGCCAGCAGCCGACAGGGTGATACAGATACGCAGTATTTT
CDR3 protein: CASSRQGDTDTQYF

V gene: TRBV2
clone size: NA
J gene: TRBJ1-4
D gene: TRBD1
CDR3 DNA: TGTGCCAGCCGCAAGACAGGGATTCCTAATGAAAAACTGTTTTTT
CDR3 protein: CASRKTGIPNEKLFF

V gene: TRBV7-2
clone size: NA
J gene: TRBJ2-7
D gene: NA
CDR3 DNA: TGTGCCAGCAGCTTAGTCGGCACTATTAGGTTCGAGCAGTACTTC
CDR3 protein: CASSLVGTIRFEQYF

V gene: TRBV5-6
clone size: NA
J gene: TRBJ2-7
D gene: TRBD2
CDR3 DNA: TGTGCCAGCAGCTTGGGGCTAGCGGGACCCTACGAGCAGTACTTC
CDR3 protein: CASSLGLAGPYEQYF

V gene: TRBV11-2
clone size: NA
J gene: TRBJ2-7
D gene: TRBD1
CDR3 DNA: TGTGCCAGCAGCTCCCCGGGACAGGGGTTCGAGCAGTACTTC
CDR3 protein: CASSSPGQGFEQYF

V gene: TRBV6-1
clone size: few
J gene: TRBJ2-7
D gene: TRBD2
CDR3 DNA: TGTGCCAGCAGTGTACTAGCGGGAGGGCCCCAGGAGCAGTACTTC
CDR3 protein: CASSVLAGGPQEQYF

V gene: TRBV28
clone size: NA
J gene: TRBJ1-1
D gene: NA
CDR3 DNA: TGTGCCAGCAGTCACAGGGTCACTGAAGCTTTCTTT
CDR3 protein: CASSHRVTEAFF

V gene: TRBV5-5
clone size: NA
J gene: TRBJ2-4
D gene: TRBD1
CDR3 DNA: TGTGCCAGCAGCTGGGGACAGGGAATGACGACGCCCAAAAACATTCAGTACTTC
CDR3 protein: CASSWGQGMTTPKNIQYF

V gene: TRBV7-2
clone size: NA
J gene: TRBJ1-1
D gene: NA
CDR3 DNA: TGTGCCAGCAGCTCGAGACGGGGGGTCACTGAAGCTTTCTTT
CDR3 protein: CASSSRRGVTEAFF

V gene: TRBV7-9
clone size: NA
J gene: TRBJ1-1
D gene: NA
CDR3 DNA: TGTGCCAGCAGCCTAACCGGGACGGTGAACACTGAAGCTTTCTTT
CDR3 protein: CASSLTGTVNTEAFF

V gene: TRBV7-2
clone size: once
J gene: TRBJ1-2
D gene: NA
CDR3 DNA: TGTGCCAGCAGCCTTACCCGACAGGACTATGGCTACACCTTC
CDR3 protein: CASSLTRQDYGYTF

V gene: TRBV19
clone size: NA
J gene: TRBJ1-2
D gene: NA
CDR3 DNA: TGTGCCAGTAGCCGCGGAGAGCATAACTATGGCTACACCTTC
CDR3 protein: CASSRGEHNYGYTF

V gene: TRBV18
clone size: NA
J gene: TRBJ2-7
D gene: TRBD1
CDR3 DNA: TGTGCCAGCTCACCACCGGGACAGGGTGCCCACGAGCAGTACTTC
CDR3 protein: CASSPPGQGAHEQYF

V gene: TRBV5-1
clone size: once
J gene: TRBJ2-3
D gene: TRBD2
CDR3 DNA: TGCGCCAGCAGCACGACTAGCGGGCTAAATACAGATACGCAGTATTTT
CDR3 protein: CASSTTSGLNTDTQYF

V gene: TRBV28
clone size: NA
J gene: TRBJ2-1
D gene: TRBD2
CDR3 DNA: TGTGCCAGCAGTTTCGTACTAGCGATCTACAATGAGCAGTTCTTC
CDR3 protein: CASSFVLAIYNEQFF

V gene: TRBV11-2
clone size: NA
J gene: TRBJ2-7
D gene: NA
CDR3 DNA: TGTGCCAGAATTCTAAAGATCTGGAGGAGTCCCTTTTACGAGCAGTACTTC
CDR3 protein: CARILKIWRSPFYEQYF

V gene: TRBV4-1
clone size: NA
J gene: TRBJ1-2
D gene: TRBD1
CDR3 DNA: TGCGCCAGCAGCTCAATAAGGACAGGGTATGGCTACACCTTC
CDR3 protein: CASSSIRTGYGYTF

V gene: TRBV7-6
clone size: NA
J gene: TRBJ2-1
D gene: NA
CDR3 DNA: TGTGCCAGCAGCGATCGCGGTCCATACAATGAGCAGTTCTTC
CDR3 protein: CASSDRGPYNEQFF

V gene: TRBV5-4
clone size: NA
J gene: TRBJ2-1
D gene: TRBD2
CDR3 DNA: TGTGCCAGCAGCCCAGCGGGCGGGAGAGTATACAATGAGCAGTTCTTC
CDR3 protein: CASSPAGGRVYNEQFF

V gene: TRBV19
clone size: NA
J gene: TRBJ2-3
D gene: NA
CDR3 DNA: TGTGCCAGTAGTATGTCCCGCGCAGCCCAAAATACGCAGTATTTT
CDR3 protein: CASSMSRAAQNTQYF

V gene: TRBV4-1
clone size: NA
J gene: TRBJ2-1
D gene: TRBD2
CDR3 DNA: TGCGCCAGCAGCCAATGGGGCAGCGGGGTACCCTACAATGAGCAGTTCTTC
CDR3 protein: CASSQWGSGVPYNEQFF

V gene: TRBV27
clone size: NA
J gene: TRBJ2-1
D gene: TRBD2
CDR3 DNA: TGTGCCAGCGGACTCGGGGGGGGTACATGGATCTTC
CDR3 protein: CASGLGGGTWIF

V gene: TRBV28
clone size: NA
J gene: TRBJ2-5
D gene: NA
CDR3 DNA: TGTGCCAGCAGTTCGAGACTAGACATTCCGCAAGAGACCCAGTACTTC
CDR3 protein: CASSSRLDIPQETQYF

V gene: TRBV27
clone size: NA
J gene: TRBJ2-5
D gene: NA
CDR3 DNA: TGTGCCAGCAGCAGGGGGGGAGAGACCCAGTACTTC
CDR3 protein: CASSRGGETQYF

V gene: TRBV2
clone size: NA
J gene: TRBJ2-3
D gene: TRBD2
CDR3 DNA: TGTGCCAGCAGAGCGGGAGATACAGATACGCAGTATTTT
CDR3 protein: CASRAGDTDTQYF

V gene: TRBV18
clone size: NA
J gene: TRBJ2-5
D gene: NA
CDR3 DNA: TGTGCCAGCTCACTCGGGCAAGAGACCCAGTACTTC
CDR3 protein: CASSLGQETQYF

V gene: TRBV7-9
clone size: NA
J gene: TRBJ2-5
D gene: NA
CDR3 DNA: TGTGCCAGCAGCTTACCAGGGTACCAAGAGACCCAGTACTTC
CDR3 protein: CASSLPGYQETQYF

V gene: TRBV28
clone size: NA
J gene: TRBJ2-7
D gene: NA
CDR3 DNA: TGTGCCAGCACCGAAGCCGAGCAGTACTTC
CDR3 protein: CASTEAEQYF

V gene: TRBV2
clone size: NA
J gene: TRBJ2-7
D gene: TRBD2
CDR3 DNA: TGTGCCAGCCAACTGGGACTAGCGACCTACGAGCAGTACTTC
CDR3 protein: CASQLGLATYEQYF

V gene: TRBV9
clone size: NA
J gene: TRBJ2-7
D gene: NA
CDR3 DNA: TGTGCCAGCAGCGTAGGGGGCCAGGGGACCTACGAGCAGTACTTC
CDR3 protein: CASSVGGQGTYEQYF